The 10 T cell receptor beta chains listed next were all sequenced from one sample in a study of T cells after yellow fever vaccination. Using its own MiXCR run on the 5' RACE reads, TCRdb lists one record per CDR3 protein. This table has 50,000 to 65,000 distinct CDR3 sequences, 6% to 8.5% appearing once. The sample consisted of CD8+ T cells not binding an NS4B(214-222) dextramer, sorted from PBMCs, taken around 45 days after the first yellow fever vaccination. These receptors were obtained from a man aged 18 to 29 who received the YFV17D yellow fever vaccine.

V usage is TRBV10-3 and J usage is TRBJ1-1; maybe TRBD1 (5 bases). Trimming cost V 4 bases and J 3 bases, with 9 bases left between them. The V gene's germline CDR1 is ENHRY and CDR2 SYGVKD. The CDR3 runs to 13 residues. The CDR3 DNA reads TGTGCCATCAGTGCTACAGGTGACACTGAAGCTTTCTTT. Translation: CAISATGDTEAFF.

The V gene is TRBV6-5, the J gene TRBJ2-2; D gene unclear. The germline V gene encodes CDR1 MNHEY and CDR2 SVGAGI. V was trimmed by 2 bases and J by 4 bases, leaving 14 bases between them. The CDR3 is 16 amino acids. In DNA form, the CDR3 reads TGTGCCAGCAGTTACGGAGTGGGGAAAGGCACCGGGGAGCTGTTTTTT. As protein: CASSYGVGKGTGELFF.

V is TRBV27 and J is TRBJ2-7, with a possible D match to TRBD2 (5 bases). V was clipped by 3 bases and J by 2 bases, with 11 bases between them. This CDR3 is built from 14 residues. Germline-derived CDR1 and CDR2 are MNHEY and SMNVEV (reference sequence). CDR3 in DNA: TGTGCCAGCAGTTTCGGGATTGGGGCCTACGAGCAGTACGTC. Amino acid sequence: CASSFGIGAYEQYV.

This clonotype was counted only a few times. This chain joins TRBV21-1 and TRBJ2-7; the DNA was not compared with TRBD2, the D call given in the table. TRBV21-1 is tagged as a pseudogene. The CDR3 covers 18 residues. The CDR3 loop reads CASSKGPPRAGSSYEQYV. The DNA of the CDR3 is TGTGCCAGCAGCAAAGGACCGCCACGAGCGGGGAGCTCCTACGAGCAGTACGTC.

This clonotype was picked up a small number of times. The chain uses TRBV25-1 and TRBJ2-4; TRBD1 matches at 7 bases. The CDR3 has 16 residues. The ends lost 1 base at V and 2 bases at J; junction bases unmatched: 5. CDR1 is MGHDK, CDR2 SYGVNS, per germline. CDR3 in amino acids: CASSEFKGASKNIQYF. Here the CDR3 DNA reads TGTGCCAGCAGTGAATTTAAGGGGGCATCCAAAAACATTCAGTACTTC.

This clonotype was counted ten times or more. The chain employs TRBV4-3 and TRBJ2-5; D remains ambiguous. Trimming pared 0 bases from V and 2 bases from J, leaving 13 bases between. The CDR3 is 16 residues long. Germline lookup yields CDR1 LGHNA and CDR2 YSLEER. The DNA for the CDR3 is TGCGCCAGCAGCCAAGATGTTTTCGGCTGGCAAGAGACCCAGTACTTC. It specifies CASSQDVFGWQETQYF.

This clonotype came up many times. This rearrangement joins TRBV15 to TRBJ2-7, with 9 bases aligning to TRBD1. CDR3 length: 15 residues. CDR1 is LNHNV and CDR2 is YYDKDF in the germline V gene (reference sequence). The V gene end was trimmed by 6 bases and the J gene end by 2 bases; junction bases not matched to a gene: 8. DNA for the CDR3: TGTGCCACCAGGAGTACCCGGGACAGGGCCTACGAGCAGTACGTC. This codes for CATRSTRDRAYEQYV.

This CDR3 is CASSADRATGELFF. DNA of the CDR3: TGTGCCAGTAGTGCCGACAGAGCCACCGGGGAGCTGTTTTTT. The chain joins TRBV19 to TRBJ2-2; possible D gene TRBD1, 5 bases. In germline, CDR1 is LNHDA, CDR2 SQIVND (reference sequence). The CDR3 has 14 amino acids. The V end lost 5 bases, the J end lost 4 bases, and 11 bases lay between the germline ends.

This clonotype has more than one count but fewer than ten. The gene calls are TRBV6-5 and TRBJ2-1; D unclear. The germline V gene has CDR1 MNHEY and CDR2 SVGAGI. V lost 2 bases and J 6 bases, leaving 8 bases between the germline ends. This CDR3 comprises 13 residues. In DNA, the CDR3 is TGTGCCAGCAGTTACGGCCCTAGCAATGAGCAGTTCTTC. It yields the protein CASSYGPSNEQFF.

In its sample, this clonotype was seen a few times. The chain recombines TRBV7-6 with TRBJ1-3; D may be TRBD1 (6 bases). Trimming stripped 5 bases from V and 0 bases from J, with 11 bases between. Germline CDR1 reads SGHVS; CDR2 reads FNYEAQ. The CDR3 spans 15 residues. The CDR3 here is CASSQTGLSGNTIYF. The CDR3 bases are TGTGCCAGCAGCCAGACAGGTCTCTCTGGAAACACCATATATTTT.